The sequence of this T cell receptor beta chain was determined in a study of blood T cell repertoires in COVID-19. Study as a whole: Acute and convalescent COVID-19 samples came from the United States, Italy and Spain. PBMCs, B-cell-depleted T cells, or T cells provided the cDNA or gDNA that made up the material.

How the authors handled the data: Amplification of reference gene primers provided the estimated nucleated cell counts. TCRdb's table, derived via immunoSEQ multiplex PCR, lists solely in-frame clones and lacks some. Clonal size and the V and J genes are those of that table, whereas D and trimming came from the DNA. The table includes 310,000 or so clones, 88% detected once. Unmatched junction bases numbered 9, after V lost 5 bases and J lost 2 bases. This CDR3 spans 15 amino acids. Germline V gene data show CDR1 as MNHEY and CDR2 as SMNVEV (reference sequence). The sequence was collected from a woman aged 50 to 60 with active or convalescent COVID-19. The sequencing sample was made of peripheral blood. J is TRBJ2-7 and V is TRBV27, with TRBD2 identical over 7 bases. The CDR3 region is CASSPIAGPPYEQYF. CDR3 bases: TGTGCCAGCAGTCCAATAGCGGGCCCCCCCTACGAGCAGTACTTC.